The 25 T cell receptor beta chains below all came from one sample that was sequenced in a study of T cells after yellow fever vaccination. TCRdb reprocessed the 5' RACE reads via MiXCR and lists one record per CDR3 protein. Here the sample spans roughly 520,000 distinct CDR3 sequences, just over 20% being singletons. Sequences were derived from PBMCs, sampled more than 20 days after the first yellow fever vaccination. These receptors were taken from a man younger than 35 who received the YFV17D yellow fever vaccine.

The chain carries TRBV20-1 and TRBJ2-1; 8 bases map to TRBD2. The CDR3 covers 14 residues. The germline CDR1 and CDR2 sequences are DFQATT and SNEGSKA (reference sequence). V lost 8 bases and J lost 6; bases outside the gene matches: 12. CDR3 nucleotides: TGCAGTCCCACGGGGGGGGGCGCCCCCAATGAGCAGTTCTTC. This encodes CSPTGGGAPNEQFF.

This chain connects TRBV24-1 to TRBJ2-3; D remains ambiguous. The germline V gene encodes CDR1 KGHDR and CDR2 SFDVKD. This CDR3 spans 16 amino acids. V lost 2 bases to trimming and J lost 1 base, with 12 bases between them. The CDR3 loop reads CATSDSLETGTDTQYF. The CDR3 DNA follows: TGTGCCACCAGTGATTCCCTGGAAACAGGCACAGATACGCAGTATTTT.

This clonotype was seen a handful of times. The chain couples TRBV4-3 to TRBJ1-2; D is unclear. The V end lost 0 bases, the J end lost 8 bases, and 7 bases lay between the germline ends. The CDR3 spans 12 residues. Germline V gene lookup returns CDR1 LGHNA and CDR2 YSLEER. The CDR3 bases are TGCGCCAGCAGCCAAGAGGGTAGAGGCTACACCTTC. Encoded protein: CASSQEGRGYTF.

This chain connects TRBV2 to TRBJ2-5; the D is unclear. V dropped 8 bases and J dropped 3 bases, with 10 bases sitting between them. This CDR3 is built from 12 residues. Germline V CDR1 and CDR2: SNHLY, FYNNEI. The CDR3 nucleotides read TGTGCCAGCGAAGAGCGAGAAGAGACCCAGTACTTC. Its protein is CASEEREETQYF.

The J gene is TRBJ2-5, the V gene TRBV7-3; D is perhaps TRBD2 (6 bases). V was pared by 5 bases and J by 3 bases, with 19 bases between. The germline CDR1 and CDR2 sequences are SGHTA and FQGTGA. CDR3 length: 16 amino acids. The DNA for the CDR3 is TGTGCCAGCAGCGCAGGCCCGGGACTCCTTGAAGAGACCCAGTACTTC. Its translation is CASSAGPGLLEETQYF.

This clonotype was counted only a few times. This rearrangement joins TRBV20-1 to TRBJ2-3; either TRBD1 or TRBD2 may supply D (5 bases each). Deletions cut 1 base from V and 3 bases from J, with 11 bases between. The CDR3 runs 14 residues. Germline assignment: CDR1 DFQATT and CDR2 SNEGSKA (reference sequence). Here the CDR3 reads CSARAEWGTDTQYF. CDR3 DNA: TGCAGTGCTAGAGCCGAGTGGGGGACAGATACGCAGTATTTT.

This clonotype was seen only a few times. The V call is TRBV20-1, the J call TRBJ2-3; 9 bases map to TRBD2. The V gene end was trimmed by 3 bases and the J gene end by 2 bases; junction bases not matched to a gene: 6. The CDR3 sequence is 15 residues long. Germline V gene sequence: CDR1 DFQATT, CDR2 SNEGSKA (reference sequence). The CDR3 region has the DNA TGCAGTGCTAGGAGCCTAGCGGGGTTCACAGATACGCAGTATTTT. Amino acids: CSARSLAGFTDTQYF.

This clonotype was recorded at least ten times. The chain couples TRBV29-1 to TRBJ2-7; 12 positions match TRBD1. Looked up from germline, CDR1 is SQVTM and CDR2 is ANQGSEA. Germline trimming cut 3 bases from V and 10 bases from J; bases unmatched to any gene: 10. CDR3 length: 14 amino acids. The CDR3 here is CSVDYSGTGGGQYF. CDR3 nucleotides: TGCAGCGTTGACTATTCCGGGACAGGGGGCGGACAGTACTTC.

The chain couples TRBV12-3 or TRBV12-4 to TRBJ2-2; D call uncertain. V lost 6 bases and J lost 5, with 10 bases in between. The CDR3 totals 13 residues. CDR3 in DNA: TGTGCCAGCAGGATGCTAGGGACCGGGGAGCTGTTTTTT. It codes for CASRMLGTGELFF.

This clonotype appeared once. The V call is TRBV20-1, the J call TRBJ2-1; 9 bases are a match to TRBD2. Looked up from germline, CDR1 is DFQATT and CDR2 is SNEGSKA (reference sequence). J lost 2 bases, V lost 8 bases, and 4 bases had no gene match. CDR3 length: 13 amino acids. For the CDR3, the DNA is TGCAGTTACGAGCGGGGGGCCTACAATGAGCAGTTCTTC. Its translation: CSYERGAYNEQFF.

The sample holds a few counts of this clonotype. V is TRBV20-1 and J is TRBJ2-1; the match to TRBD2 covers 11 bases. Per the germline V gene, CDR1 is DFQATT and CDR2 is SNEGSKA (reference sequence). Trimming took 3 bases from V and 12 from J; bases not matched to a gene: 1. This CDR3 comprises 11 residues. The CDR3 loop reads CSARTSGVQFF. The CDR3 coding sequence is TGCAGTGCTAGGACTAGCGGGGTGCAGTTCTTC.

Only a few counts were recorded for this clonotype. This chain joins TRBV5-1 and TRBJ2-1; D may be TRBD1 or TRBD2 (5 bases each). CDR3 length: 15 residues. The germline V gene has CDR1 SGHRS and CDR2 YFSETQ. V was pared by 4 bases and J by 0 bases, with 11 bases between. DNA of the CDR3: TGCGCCAGCAGCCGGGACCACAGCTCCTACAATGAGCAGTTCTTC. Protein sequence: CASSRDHSSYNEQFF.

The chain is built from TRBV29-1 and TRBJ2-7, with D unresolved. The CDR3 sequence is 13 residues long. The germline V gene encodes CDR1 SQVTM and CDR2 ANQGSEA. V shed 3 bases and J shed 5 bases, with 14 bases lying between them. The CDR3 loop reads CSVEISGPNEQYF. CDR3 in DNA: TGCAGCGTTGAGATAAGTGGCCCCAACGAGCAGTACTTC.

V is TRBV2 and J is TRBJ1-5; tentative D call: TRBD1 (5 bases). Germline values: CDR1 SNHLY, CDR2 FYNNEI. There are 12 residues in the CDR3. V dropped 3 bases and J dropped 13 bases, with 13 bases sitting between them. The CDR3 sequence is CASSDTLGPQHF. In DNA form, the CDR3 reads TGTGCCAGCAGTGACACCCTGGGGCCACAGCATTTT. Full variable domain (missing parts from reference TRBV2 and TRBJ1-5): EPEVTQTPSHQVTQMGQEVILRCVPISNHLYFYWYRQILGQKVEFLVSFYNNEISEKSEIFDDQFSVERPDGSNFTLKIRSTKLEDSAMYFCASSDTLGPQHFGDGTRLSIL.

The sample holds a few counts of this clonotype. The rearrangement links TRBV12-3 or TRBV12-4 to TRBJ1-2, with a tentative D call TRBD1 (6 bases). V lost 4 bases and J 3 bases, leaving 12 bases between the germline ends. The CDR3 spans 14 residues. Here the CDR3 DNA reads TGTGCCAGCAGTTGGGCAGGGGTCGACTATGGCTACACCTTC. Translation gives CASSWAGVDYGYTF.

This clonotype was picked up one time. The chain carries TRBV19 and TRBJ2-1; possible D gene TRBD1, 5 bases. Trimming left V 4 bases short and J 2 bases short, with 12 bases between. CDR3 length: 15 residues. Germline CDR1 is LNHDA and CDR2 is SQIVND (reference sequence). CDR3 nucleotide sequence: TGTGCCAGTAGTACTCAGGGAAACCCCTACAATGAGCAGTTCTTC. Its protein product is CASSTQGNPYNEQFF. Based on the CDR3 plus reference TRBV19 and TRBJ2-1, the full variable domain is DGGITQSPKYLFRKEGQNVTLSCEQNLNHDAMYWYRQDPGQGLRLIYYSQIVNDFQKGDIAEGYSVSREKKESFPLTVTSAQKNPTAFYLCASSTQGNPYNEQFFGPGTRLTVL.

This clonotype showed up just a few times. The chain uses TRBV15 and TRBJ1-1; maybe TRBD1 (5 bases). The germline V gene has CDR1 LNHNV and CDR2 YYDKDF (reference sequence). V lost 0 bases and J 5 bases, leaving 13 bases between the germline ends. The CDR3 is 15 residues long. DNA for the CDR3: TGTGCCACCAGCAGAGACCTGGGGGTTGGTACTGAAGCTTTCTTT. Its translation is CATSRDLGVGTEAFF.

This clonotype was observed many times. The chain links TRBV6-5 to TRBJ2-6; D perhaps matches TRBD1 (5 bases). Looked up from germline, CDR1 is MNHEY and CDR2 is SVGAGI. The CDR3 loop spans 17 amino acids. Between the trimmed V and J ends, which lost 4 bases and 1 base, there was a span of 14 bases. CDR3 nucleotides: TGTGCCAGCAGTTTCACCCCCCAGGGTTCTGGGGCCAACGTCCTGACTTTC. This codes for CASSFTPQGSGANVLTF.

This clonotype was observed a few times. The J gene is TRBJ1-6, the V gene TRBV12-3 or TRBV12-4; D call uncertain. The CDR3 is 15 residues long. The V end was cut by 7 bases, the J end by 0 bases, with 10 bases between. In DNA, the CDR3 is TGTGCCAGCACCGATGCCAGCTCCTATAATTCACCCCTCCACTTT. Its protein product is CASTDASSYNSPLHF.

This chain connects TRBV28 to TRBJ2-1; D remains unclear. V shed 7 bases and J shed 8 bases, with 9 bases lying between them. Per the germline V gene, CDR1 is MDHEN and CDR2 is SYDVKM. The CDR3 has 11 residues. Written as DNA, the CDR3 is TGTGCCAGCACCCAGTCCCATGAGCAGTTCTTC. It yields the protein CASTQSHEQFF.

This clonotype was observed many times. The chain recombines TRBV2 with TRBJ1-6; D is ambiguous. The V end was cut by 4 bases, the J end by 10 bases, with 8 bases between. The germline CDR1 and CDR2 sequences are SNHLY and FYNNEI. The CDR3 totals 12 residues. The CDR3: CASSAVVSPLHF. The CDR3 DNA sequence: TGTGCCAGCAGTGCGGTGGTATCACCCCTCCACTTT.

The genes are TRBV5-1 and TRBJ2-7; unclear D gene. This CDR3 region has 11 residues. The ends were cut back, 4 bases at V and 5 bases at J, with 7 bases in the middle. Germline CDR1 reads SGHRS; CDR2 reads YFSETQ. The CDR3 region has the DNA TGCGCCAGCAGCGAAGGGAACGAGCAGTACTTC. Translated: CASSEGNEQYF. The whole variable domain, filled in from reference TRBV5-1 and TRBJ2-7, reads KAGVTQTPRYLIKTRGQQVTLSCSPISGHRSVSWYQQTPGQGLQFLFEYFSETQRNKGNFPGRFSGRQFSNSRSEMNVSTLELGDSALYLCASSEGNEQYFGPGTRLTVT.

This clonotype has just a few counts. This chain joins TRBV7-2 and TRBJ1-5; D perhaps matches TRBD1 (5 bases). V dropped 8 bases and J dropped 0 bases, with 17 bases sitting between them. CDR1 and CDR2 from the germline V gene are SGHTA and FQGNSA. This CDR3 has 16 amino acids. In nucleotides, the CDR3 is TGTGCCAGCGGGCTCGGGGCGGCTTATAGCAATCAGCCCCAGCATTTT. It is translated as CASGLGAAYSNQPQHF.

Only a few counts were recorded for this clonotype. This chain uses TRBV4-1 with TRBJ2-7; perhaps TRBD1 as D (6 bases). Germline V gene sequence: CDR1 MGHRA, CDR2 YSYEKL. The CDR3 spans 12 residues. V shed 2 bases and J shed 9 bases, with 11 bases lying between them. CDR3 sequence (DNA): TGCGCCAGCAGCCAACATGACAGGCGGCAGTACTTC. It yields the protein CASSQHDRRQYF.

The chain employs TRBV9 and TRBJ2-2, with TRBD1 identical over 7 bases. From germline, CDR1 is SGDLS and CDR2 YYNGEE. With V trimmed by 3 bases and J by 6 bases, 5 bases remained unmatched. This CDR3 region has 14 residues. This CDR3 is CASSAIRGPGELFF. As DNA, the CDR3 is TGTGCCAGCAGCGCAATTAGGGGGCCCGGGGAGCTGTTTTTT.